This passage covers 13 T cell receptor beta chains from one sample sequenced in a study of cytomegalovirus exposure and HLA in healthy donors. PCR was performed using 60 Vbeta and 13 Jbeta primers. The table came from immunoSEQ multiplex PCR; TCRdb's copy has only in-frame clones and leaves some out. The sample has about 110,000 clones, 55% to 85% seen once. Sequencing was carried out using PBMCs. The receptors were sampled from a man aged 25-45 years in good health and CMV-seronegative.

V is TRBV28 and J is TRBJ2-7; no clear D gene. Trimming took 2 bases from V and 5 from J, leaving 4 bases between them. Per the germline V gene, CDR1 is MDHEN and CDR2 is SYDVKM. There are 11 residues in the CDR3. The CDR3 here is CASSLADEQYF. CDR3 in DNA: TGTGCCAGCAGTTTAGCGGACGAGCAGTACTTC.

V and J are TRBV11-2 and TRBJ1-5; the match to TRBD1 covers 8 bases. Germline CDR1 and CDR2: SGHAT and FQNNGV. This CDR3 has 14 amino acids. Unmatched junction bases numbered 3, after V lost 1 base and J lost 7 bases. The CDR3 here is CASSLAGGSQPQHF. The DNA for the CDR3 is TGTGCCAGCAGCTTAGCAGGGGGCAGCCAGCCCCAGCATTTT.

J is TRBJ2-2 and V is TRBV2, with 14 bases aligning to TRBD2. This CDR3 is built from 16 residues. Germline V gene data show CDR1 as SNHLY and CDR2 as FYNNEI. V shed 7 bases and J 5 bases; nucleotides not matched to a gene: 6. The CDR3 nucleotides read TGTGCCAGCACCCCTGGACTAGCGGGAGGTACCGGGGAGCTGTTTTTT. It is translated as CASTPGLAGGTGELFF.

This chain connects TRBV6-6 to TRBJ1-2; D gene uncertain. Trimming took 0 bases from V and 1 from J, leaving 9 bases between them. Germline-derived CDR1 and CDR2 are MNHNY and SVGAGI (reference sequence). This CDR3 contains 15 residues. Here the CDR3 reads CASSYSSNSNYGYTF. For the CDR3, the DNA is TGTGCCAGCAGTTACTCGTCCAACAGTAACTATGGCTACACCTTC.

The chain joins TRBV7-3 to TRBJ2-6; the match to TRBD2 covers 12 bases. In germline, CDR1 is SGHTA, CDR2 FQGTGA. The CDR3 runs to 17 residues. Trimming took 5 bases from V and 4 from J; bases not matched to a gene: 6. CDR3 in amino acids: CASSLTSGSSGANVLTF. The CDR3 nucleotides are TGTGCCAGCAGCCTGACTAGCGGGAGTTCGGGGGCCAACGTCCTGACTTTC.

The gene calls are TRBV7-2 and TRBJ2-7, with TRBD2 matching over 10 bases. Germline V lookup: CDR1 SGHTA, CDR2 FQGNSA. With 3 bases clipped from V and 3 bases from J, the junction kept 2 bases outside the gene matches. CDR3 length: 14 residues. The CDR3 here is CASSLTSGRYEQYF. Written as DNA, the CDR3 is TGTGCCAGCAGCTTGACTAGCGGGCGCTACGAGCAGTACTTC.

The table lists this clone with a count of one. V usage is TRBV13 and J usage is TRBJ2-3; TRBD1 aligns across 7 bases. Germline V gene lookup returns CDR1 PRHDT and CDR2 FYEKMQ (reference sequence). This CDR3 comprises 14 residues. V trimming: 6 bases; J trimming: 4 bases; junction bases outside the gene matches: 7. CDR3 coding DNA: TGTGCCAGCAGTGTGACAGGGATCCCAGATACGCAGTATTTT. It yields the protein CASSVTGIPDTQYF.

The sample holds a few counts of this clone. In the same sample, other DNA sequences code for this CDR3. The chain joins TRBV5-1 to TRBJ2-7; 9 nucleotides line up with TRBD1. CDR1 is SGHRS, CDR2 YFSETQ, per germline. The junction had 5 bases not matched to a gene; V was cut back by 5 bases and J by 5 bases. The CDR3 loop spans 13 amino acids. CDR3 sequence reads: CASSRTGADEQYF. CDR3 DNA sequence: TGCGCCAGCAGTAGGACAGGGGCTGACGAGCAGTACTTC.

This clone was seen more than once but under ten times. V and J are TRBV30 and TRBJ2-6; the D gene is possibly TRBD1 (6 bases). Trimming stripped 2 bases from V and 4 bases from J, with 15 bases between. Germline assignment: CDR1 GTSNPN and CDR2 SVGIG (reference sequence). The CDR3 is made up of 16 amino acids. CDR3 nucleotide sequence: TGTGCCTGGAGTAAAACAGGGCTCTACGGGGCCAACGTCCTGACTTTC. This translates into CAWSKTGLYGANVLTF.

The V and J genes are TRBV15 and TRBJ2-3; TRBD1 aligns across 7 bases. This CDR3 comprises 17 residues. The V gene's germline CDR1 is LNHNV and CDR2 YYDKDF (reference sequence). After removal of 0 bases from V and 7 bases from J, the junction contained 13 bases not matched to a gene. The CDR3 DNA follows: TGTGCCACCAGCAGAGAATTACCGGACAGGAGCTCGAATACGCAGTATTTT. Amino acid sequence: CATSRELPDRSSNTQYF.

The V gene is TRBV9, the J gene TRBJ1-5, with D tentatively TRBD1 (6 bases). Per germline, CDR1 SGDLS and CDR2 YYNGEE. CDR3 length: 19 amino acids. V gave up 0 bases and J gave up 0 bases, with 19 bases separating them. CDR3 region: CASSVDRERLIYSNQPQHF. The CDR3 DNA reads TGTGCCAGCAGCGTAGACAGGGAACGTCTTATCTATAGCAATCAGCCCCAGCATTTT.

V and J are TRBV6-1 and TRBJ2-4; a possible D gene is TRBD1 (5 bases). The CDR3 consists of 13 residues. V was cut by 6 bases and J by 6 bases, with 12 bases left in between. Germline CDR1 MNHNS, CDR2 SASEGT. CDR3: CASSLGQGNIQYF. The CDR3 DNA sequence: TGTGCCAGCAGCCTGGGGCAGGGAAACATTCAGTACTTC.

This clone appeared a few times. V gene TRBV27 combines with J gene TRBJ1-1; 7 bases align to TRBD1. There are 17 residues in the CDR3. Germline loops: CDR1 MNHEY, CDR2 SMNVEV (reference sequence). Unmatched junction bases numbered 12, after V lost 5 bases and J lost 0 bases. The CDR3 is CASSTRQGGFMNTEAFF. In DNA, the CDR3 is TGTGCCAGCAGTACCCGACAGGGTGGCTTCATGAACACTGAAGCTTTCTTT.